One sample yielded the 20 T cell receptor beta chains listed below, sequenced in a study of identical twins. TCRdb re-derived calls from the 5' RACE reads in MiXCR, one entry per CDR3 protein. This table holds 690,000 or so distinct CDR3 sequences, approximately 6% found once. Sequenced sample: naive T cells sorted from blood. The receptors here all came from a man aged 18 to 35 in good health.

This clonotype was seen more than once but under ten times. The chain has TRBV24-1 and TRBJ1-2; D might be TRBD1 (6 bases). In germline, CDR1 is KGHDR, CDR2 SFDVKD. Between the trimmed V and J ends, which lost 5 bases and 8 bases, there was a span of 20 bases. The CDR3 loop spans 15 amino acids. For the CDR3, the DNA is TGTGCCACCAGTGGTCGAGCGACAGGTCTTGGGGGCTACACCTTC. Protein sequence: CATSGRATGLGGYTF.

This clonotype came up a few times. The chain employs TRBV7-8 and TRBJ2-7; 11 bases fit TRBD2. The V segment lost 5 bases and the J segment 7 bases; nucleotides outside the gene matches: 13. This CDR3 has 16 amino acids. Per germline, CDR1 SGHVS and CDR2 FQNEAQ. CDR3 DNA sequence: TGTGCCAGCAGCCCCTCCCTTGCTAGCGGGAGGACAGAGCAGTACGTC. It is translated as CASSPSLASGRTEQYV.

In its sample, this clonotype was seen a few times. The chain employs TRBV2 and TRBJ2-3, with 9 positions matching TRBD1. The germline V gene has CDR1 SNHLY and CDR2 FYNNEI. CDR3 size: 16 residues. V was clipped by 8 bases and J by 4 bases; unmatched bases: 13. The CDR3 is CASSSKTGGKADTQYF. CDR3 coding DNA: TGTGCCAGCTCGAGCAAGACAGGGGGTAAAGCAGATACGCAGTATTTT.

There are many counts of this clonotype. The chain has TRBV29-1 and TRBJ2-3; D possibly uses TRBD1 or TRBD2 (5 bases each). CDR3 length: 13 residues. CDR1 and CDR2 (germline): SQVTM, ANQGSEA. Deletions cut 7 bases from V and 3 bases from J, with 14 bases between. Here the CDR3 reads CSERDARTDTQYF. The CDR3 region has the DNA TGCAGCGAGAGGGACGCCCGGACAGATACGCAGTATTTT.

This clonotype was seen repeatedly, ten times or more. CDR3 sequence reads: CSARDRGFAEAFF. The CDR3 DNA reads as TGCAGTGCTAGAGATCGGGGGTTCGCTGAAGCTTTCTTT. V gene TRBV20-1 combines with J gene TRBJ1-1, with a weak D call TRBD1 (5 bases). V lost 0 bases and J lost 6, with 11 bases in between. Germline V CDR1 and CDR2: DFQATT, SNEGSKA (reference sequence). CDR3 size: 13 residues.

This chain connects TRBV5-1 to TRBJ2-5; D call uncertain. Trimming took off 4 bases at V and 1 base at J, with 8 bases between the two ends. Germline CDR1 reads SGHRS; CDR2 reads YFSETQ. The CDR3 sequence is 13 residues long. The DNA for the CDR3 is TGCGCCAGCAGCCACCAAACCCAAGAGACCCAGTACTTC. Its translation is CASSHQTQETQYF.

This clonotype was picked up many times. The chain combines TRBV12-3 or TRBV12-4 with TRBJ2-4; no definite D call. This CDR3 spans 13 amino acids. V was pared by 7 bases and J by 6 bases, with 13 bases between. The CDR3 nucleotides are TGTGCCAGCATCGGGCAGAGTCCAAACATTCAGTACTTC. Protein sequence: CASIGQSPNIQYF.

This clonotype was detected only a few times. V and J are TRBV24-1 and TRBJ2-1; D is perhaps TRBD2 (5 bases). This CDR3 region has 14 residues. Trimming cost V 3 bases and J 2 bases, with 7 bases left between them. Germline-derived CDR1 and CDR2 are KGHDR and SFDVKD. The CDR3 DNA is TGTGCCACCAGTGATGGACTCACCTACAATGAGCAGTTCTTC. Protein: CATSDGLTYNEQFF.

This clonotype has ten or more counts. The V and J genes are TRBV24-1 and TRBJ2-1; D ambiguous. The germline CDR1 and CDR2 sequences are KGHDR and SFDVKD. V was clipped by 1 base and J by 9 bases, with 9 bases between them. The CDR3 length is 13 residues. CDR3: CATSDFLVGEQFF. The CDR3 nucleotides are TGTGCCACCAGTGATTTTCTAGTAGGTGAGCAGTTCTTC.

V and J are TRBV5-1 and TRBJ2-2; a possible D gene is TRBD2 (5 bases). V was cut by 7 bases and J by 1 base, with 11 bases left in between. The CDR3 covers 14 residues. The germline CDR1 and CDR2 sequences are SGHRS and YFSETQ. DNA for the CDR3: TGCGCCAGCCGATCTAGCTGGAACACCGGGGAGCTGTTTTTT. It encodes CASRSSWNTGELFF.

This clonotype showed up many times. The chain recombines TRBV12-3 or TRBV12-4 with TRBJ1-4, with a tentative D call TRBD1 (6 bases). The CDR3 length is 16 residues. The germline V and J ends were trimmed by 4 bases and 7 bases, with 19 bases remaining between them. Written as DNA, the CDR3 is TGTGCCAGCAGTTATGAGGCCACAGGGAGGAGTGAAAAACTGTTTTTT. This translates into CASSYEATGRSEKLFF.

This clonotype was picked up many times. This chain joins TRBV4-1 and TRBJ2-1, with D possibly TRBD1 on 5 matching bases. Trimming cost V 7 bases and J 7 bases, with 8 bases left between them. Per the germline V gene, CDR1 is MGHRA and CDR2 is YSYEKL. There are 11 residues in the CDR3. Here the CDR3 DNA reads TGCGCCAGCACCAAGGGGAATGAGCAGTTCTTC. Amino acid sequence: CASTKGNEQFF.

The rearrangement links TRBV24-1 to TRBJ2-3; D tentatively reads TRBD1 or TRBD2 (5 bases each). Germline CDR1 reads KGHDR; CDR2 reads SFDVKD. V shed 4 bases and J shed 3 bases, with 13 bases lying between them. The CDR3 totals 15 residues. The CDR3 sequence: CATSEPGSGTDTQYF. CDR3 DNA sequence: TGTGCCACCAGTGAGCCAGGGTCGGGAACAGATACGCAGTATTTT.

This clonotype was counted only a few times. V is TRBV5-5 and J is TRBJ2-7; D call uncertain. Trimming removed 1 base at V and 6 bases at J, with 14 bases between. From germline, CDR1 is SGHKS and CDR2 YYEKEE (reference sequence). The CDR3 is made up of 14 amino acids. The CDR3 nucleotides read TGTGCCAGCAGCTTGCTATATAACGGCGGCGAGCAGTACGTC. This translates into CASSLLYNGGEQYV.

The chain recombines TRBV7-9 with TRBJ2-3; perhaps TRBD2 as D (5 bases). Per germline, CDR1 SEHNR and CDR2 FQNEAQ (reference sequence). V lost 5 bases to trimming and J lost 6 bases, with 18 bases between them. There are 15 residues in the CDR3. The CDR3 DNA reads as TGTGCCAGCAGCCCGGGTCTGTCCCCGGGGGATACGCAGTATTTT. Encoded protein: CASSPGLSPGDTQYF. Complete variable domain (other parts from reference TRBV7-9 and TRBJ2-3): DTGVSQNPRHKITKRGQNVTFRCDPISEHNRLYWYRQTLGQGPEFLTYFQNEAQLEKSRLLSDRFSAERPKGSFSTLEIQRTEQGDSAMYLCASSPGLSPGDTQYFGPGTRLTVL.

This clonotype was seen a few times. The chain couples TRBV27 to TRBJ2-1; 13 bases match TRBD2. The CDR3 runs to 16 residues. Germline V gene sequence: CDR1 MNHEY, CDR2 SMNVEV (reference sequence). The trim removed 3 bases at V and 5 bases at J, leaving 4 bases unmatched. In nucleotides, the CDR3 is TGTGCCAGCAGTTTTTTCACTAGCGGGAGGGACAATGAGCAGTTCTTC. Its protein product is CASSFFTSGRDNEQFF.

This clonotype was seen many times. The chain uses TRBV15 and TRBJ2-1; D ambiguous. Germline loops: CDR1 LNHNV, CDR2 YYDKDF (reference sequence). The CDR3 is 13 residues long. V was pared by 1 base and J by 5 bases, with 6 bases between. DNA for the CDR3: TGTGCCACCAGCAGAGGATGGAACAATGAGCAGTTCTTC. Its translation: CATSRGWNNEQFF.

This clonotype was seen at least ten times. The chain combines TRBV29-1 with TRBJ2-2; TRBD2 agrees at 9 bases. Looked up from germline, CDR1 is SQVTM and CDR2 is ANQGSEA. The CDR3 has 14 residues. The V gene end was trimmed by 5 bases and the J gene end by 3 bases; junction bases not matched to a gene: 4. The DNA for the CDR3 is TGCAGCGTTATAGCGGGAGCGTACACCGGGGAGCTGTTTTTT. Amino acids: CSVIAGAYTGELFF.

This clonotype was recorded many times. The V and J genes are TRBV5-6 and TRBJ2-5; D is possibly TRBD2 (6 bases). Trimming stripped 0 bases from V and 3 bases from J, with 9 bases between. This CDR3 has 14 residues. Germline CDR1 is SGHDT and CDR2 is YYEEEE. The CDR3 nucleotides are TGTGCCAGCAGCTTGGTAATAGCGGAAGAGACCCAGTACTTC. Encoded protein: CASSLVIAEETQYF. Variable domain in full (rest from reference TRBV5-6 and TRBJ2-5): DAGVTQSPTHLIKTRGQQVTLRCSPKSGHDTVSWYQQALGQGPQFIFQYYEEEERQRGNFPDRFSGHQFPNYSSELNVNALLLGDSALYLCASSLVIAEETQYFGPGTRLLVL.

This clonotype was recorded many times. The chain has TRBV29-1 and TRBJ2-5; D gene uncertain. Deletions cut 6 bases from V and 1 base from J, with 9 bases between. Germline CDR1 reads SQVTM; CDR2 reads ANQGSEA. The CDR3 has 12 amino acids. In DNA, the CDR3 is TGCAGCGTGGGGATGATCCAAGAGACCCAGTACTTC. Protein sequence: CSVGMIQETQYF.